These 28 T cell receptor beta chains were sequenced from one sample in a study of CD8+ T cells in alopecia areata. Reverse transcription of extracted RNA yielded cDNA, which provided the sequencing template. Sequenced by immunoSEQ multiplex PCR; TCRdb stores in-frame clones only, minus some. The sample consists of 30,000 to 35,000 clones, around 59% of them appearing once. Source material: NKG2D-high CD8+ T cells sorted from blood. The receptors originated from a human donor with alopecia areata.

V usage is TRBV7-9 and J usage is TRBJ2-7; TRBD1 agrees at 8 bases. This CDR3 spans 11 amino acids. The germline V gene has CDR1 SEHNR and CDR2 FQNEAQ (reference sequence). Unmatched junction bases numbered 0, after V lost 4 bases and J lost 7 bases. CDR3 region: CASSWTGEQYF. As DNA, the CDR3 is TGTGCCAGCAGCTGGACAGGGGAGCAGTACTTC.

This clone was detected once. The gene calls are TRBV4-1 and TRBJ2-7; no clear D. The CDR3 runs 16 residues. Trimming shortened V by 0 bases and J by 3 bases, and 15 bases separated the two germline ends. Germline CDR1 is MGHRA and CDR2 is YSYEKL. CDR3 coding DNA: TGCGCCAGCAGCCAAGAAGACCCCGCGTCCCTCTACGAGCAGTACTTC. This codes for CASSQEDPASLYEQYF.

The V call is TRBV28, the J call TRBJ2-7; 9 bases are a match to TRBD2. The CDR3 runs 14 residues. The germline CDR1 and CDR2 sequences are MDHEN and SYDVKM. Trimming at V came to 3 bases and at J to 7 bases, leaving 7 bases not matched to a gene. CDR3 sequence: CASSLRLAGVEQYF. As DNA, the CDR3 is TGTGCCAGCAGTTTGAGGTTAGCGGGGGTGGAGCAGTACTTC.

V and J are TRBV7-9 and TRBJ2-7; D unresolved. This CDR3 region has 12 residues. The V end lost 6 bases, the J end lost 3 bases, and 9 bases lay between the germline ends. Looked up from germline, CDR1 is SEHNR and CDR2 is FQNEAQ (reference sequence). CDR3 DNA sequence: TGTGCCAGCAGTCACATGGGCTACGAGCAGTACTTC. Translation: CASSHMGYEQYF.

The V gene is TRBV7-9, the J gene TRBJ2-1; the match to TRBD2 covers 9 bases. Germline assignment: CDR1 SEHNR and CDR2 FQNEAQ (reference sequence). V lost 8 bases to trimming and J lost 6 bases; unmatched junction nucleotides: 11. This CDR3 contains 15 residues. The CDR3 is CASAGRGGPPNEQFF. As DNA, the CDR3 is TGTGCCAGCGCGGGGCGGGGGGGCCCCCCCAATGAGCAGTTCTTC.

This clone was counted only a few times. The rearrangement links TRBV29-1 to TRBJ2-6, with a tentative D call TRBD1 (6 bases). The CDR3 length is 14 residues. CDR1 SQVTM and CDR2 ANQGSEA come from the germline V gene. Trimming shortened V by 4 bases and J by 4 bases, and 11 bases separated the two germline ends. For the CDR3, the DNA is TGCAGCGTTGTTACAGGGAACGGGGCCAACGTCCTGACTTTC. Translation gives CSVVTGNGANVLTF. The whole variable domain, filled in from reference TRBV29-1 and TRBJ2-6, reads SAVISQKPSRDICQRGTSLTIQCQVDSQVTMMFWYRQQPGQSLTLIATANQGSEATYESGFVIDKFPISRPNLTFSTLTVSNMSPEDSSIYLCSVVTGNGANVLTFGAGSRLTVL.

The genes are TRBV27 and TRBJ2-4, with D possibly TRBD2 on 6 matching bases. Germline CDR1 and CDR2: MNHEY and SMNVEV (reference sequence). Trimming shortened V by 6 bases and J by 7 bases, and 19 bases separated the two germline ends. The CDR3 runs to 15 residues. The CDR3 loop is CASRPPGGRANIQYF. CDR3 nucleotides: TGTGCCAGCAGGCCCCCTGGAGGGCGGGCGAACATTCAGTACTTC.

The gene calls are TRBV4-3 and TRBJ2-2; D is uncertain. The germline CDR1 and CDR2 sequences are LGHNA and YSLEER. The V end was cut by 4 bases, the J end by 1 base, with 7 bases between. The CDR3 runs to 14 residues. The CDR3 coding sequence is TGCGCCAGCAGCCTTAGACGGAACACCGGGGAGCTGTTTTTT. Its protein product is CASSLRRNTGELFF.

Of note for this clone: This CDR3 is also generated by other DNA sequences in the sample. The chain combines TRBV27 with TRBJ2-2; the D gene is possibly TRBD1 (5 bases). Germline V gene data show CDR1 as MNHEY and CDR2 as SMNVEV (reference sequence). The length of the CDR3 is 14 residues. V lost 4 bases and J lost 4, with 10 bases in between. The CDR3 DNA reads TGTGCCAGCAGTTCGCGTCAGGGCACCGGGGAGCTGTTTTTT. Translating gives CASSSRQGTGELFF.

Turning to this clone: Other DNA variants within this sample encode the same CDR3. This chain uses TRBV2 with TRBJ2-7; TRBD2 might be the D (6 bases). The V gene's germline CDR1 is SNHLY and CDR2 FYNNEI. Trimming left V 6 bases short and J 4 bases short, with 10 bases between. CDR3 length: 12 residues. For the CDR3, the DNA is TGTGCCAGCAGGGGGGGACCGTACGAGCAGTACTTC. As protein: CASRGGPYEQYF.

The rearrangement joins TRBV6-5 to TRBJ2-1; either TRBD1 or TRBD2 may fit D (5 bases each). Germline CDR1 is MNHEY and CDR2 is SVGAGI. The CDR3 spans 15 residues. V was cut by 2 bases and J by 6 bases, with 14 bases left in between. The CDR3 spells CASSYGQGSGNEQFF. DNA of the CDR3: TGTGCCAGCAGTTACGGTCAGGGAAGCGGCAATGAGCAGTTCTTC.

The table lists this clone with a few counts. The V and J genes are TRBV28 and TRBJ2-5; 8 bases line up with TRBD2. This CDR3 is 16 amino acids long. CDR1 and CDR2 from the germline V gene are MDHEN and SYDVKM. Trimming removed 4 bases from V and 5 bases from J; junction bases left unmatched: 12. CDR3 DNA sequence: TGTGCCAGCAGTTCCTACGTCGGACTAGCACGGGAGACCCAGTACTTC. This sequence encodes CASSSYVGLARETQYF.

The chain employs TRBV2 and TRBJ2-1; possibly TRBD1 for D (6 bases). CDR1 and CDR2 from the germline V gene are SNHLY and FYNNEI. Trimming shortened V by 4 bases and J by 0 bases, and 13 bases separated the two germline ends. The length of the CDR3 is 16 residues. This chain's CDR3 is CASSGTPGHSYNEQFF. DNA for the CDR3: TGTGCCAGCAGTGGAACCCCGGGACACTCCTACAATGAGCAGTTCTTC.

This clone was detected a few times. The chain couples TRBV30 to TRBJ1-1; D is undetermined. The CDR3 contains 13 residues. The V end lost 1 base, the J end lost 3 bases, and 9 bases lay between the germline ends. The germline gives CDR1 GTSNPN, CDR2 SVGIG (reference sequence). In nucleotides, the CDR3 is TGTGCCTGGAGTGCCTCTGGTTACACTGAAGCTTTCTTT. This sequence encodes CAWSASGYTEAFF.

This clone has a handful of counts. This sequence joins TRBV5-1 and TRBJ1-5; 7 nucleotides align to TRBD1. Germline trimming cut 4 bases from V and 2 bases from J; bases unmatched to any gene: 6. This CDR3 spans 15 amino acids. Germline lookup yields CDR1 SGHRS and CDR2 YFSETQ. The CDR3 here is CASSPQGGGNQPQHF. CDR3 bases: TGCGCCAGCAGCCCCCAGGGGGGGGGCAATCAGCCCCAGCATTTT.

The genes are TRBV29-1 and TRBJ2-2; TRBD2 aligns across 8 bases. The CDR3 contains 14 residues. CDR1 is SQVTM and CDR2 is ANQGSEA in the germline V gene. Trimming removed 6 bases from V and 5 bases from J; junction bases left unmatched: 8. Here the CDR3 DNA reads TGCAGCGTGGGAAGCGGGAGCGGGACCGGGGAGCTGTTTTTT. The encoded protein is CSVGSGSGTGELFF.

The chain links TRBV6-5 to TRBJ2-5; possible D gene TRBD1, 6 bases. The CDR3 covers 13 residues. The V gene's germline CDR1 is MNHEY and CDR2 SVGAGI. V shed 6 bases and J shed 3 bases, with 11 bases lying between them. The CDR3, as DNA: TGTGCCAGCAGAGGCAGGGGAGAAGAGACCCAGTACTTC. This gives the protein CASRGRGEETQYF.

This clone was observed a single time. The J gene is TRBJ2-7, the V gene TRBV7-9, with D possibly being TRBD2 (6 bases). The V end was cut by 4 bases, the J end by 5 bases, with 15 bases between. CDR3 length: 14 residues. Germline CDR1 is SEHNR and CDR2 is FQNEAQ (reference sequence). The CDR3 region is CASSSGLALHEQYF. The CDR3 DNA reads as TGTGCCAGCAGCTCGGGGCTAGCGTTGCACGAGCAGTACTTC.

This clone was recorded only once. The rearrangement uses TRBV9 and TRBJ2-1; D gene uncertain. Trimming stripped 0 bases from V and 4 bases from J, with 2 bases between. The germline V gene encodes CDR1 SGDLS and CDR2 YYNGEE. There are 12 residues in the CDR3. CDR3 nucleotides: TGTGCCAGCAGCGTAGCGTACAATGAGCAGTTCTTC. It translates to CASSVAYNEQFF.

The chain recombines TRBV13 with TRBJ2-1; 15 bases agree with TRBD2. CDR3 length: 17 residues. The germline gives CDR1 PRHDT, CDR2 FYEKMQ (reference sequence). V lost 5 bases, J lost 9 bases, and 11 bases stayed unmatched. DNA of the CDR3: TGTGCCAGCAGCCCTTCAACCGGGACTAGCGGGAGGCGTGAGCAGTTCTTC. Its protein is CASSPSTGTSGRREQFF.

Here the CDR3 reads CASRGPDEQYF. The CDR3 DNA reads as TGTGCCAGCAGGGGTCCCGACGAGCAGTACTTC. V is TRBV6-5 and J is TRBJ2-7; unclear D gene. Germline loops: CDR1 MNHEY, CDR2 SVGAGI. This CDR3 contains 11 residues. Trimming shortened V by 6 bases and J by 5 bases, and 8 bases separated the two germline ends.

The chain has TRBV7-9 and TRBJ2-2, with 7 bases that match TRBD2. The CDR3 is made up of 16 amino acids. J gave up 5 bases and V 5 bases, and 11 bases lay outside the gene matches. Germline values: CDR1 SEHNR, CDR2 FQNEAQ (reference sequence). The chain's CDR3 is CASSQLGAGETGELFF. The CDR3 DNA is TGTGCCAGCAGCCAGCTCGGGGCGGGAGAGACCGGGGAGCTGTTTTTT.

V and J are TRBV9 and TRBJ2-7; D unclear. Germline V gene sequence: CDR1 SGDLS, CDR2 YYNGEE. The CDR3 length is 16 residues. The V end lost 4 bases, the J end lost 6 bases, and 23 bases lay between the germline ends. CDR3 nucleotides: TGTGCCAGCAGCCCGAGTGGGGTAATCCCTCCTCTCGAGCAGTACTTC. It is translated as CASSPSGVIPPLEQYF. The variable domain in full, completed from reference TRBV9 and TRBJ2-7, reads DSGVTQTPKHLITATGQRVTLRCSPRSGDLSVYWYQQSLDQGLQFLIQYYNGEERAKGNILERFSAQQFPDLHSELNLSSLELGDSALYFCASSPSGVIPPLEQYFGPGTRLTVT.

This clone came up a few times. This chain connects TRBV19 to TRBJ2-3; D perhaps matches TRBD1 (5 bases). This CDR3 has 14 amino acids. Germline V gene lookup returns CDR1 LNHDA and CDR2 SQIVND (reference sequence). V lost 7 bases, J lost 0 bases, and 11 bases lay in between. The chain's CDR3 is CASMMTDSTDTQYF. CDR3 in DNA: TGTGCCAGTATGATGACAGATAGCACAGATACGCAGTATTTT.

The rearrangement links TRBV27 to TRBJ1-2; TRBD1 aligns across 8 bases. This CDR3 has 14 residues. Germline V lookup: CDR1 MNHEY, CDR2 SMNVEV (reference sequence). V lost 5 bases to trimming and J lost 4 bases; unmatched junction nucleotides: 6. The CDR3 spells CASSRTGSFYGYTF. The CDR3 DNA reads TGTGCCAGCAGTCGGACAGGGTCTTTCTATGGCTACACCTTC.

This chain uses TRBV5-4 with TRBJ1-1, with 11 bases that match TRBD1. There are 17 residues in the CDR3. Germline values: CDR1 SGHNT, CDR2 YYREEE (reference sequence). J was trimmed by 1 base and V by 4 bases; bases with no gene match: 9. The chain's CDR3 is CASSHGQGARGNTEAFF. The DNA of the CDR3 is TGTGCCAGCAGCCACGGACAGGGGGCTAGAGGGAACACTGAAGCTTTCTTT. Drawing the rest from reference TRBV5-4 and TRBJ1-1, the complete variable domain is ETGVTQSPTHLIKTRGQQVTLRCSSQSGHNTVSWYQQALGQGPQFIFQYYREEENGRGNFPPRFSGLQFPNYSSELNVNALELDDSALYLCASSHGQGARGNTEAFFGQGTRLTVV.

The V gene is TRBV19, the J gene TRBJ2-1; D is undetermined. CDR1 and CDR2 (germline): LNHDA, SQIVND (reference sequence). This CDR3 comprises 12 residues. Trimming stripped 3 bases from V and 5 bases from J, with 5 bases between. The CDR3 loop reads CASSIANNEQFF. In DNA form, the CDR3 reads TGTGCCAGTAGTATCGCGAACAATGAGCAGTTCTTC.

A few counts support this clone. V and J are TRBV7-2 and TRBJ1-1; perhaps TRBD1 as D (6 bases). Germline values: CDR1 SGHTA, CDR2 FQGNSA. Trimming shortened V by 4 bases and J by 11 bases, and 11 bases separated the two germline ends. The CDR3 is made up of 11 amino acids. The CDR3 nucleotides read TGTGCCAGCAGCTCGGGACAAGTTGCTTTCTTT. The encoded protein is CASSSGQVAFF.